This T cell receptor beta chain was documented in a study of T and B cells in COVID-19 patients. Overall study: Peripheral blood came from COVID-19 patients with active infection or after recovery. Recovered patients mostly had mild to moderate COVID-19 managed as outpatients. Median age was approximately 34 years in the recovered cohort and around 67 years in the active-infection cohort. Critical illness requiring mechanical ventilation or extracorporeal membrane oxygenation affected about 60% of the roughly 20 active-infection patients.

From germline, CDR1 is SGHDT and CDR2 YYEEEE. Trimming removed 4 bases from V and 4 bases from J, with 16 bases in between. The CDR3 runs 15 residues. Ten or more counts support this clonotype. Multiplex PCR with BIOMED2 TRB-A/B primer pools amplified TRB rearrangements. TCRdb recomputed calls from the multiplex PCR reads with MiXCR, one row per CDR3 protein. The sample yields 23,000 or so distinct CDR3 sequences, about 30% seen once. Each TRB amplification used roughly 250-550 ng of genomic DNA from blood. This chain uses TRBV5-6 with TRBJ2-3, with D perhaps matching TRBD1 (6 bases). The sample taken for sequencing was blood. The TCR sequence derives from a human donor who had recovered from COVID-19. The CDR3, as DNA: TGTGCCAGCAGCCTAATTCAGGGGAGCGCAGATACGCAGTATTTT. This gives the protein CASSLIQGSADTQYF.